The 2 T cell receptor beta chains below were found in one sample sequenced in a study of cytomegalovirus exposure and HLA in healthy donors. The PCR made use of 60 Vbeta and 13 Jbeta primers. The method was immunoSEQ multiplex PCR; TCRdb's version includes in-frame clones alone and lacks a portion of them. The sample includes around 58,000 clones, about 77% of them seen just once. The source material was PBMCs. These TCRs come from a female donor in good health and CMV-seronegative.

The chain links TRBV30 to TRBJ2-2, with D possibly being TRBD2 (5 bases). CDR1 is GTSNPN, CDR2 SVGIG, per germline (reference sequence). This CDR3 spans 13 amino acids. Deletions cut 4 bases from V and 2 bases from J, with 8 bases between. The CDR3, as DNA: TGTGCCTGGACTGAGGGTAACACCGGGGAGCTGTTTTTT. This translates into CAWTEGNTGELFF.

CDR3 nucleotide sequence: TGTGCCAGCAGCTTAGCCACAGACAGCTATAACTATGGCTACACCTTC. This translates into CASSLATDSYNYGYTF. The chain links TRBV7-8 to TRBJ1-2; D is possibly TRBD1 (5 bases). Trimming left V 0 bases short and J 1 base short, with 12 bases between. Germline V gene lookup returns CDR1 SGHVS and CDR2 FQNEAQ. The CDR3 has 16 residues.